The 10 T cell receptor beta chains below come from one sample, sequenced in a study of tumor-infiltrating lymphocytes in primary liver carcinoma. TCR beta cDNA was made from 450 to 550 ng total RNA with a constant-region primer. Researchers made the TCR beta libraries by running three nested multiplex PCR rounds with slightly modified ARM-PCR. The first two PCR rounds used TRBV1-TRBV30 primers with a Cbeta primer, around 10 cycles each. TCRdb re-called the multiplex PCR reads through MiXCR, storing one row per CDR3 protein. The sample shows about 180,000 distinct CDR3 sequences, about 60% of them seen only once. RNA was extracted from whole blood without cell sorting, alongside germline DNA. Sequences were obtained from peripheral blood. Receptor source: a man in his forties with primary liver carcinoma and hepatitis B virus infection.

The chain carries TRBV7-8 and TRBJ2-2, with TRBD2 matching 13 bases. V lost 3 bases to trimming and J lost 4 bases; unmatched junction nucleotides: 5. This CDR3 is built from 17 residues. Looked up from germline, CDR1 is SGHVS and CDR2 is FQNEAQ. The DNA of the CDR3 is TGTGCCAGCAGCTTTCCCGGGACTAGCGGGACCACCGGGGAGCTGTTTTTT. Its translation is CASSFPGTSGTTGELFF.

There are a few counts of this clonotype. The V gene is TRBV29-1, the J gene TRBJ2-1, with TRBD2 matching over 13 bases. The CDR3 covers 14 residues. Germline-derived CDR1 and CDR2 are SQVTM and ANQGSEA. After removal of 3 bases from V and 7 bases from J, the junction contained 3 bases not matched to a gene. CDR3: CSVDGTSGINEQFF. CDR3 in DNA: TGCAGCGTTGATGGGACTAGCGGGATAAATGAGCAGTTCTTC.

The CDR3 nucleotides read TGTGCCAGCAGCCAAGAGAATGTAGGCGCCTACGAGCAGTACTTC. Translating gives CASSQENVGAYEQYF. This sequence joins TRBV4-2 and TRBJ2-7; D is unclear. The CDR3 contains 15 residues. Trimming stripped 0 bases from V and 2 bases from J, with 11 bases between. The germline CDR1 and CDR2 sequences are LGHNA and YNFKEQ.

Concerning this clonotype: One junction end disagrees with the germline gene, perhaps due to a read error. This chain links TRBV5-1 with TRBJ2-7, with 8 bases matching TRBD1. The CDR3 is made up of 15 amino acids. CDR1 SGHRS and CDR2 YFSETQ come from the germline V gene. CDR3 protein: CASGLEPQGVDEQYF. DNA for the CDR3: TGCGCCAGCGGCTTGGAACCACAGGGGGTCGACGAGCAGTACTTC. Drawing the rest from reference TRBV5-1 and TRBJ2-7, the complete variable domain is KAGVTQTPRYLIKTRGQQVTLSCSPISGHRSVSWYQQTPGQGLQFLFEYFSETQRNKGNFPGRFSGRQFSNSRSEMNVSTLELGDSALYLCASGLEPQGVDEQYFGPGTRLTVT.

This clonotype was found many times. In DNA, the CDR3 is TGTGCCAGCAGCGAAAACCAAGAGACCCAGTACTTC. It specifies CASSENQETQYF. The rearrangement links TRBV11-2 to TRBJ2-5; D is unclear. Germline loops: CDR1 SGHAT, CDR2 FQNNGV. This CDR3 contains 12 residues. Trimming took 5 bases from V and 0 from J, leaving 4 bases between them.

As to this clonotype: Its ends do not fully match the called genes, so a read error is possible. This rearrangement joins TRBV6-6 to TRBJ2-5; no clear D. Germline CDR1 is MNHNY and CDR2 is SVGAGI (reference sequence). The CDR3 length is 13 residues. The DNA of the CDR3 is TGTGCCATCAGTCTGCGGCGCCAAGAGACCCAGTACTTC. Amino acids: CAISLRRQETQYF.

The V call is TRBV28, the J call TRBJ2-1; D is perhaps TRBD2 (6 bases). Germline loops: CDR1 MDHEN, CDR2 SYDVKM. The V gene lost 6 bases and the J gene lost 1 base, with 13 bases spanning the gap. The CDR3 length is 15 residues. DNA for the CDR3: TGTGCCAGCAGGCTGACGGGACTTTCCTACAATGAGCAGTTCTTC. This encodes CASRLTGLSYNEQFF.

The chain carries TRBV7-9 and TRBJ2-1; D uncertain. This CDR3 has 16 amino acids. Between the trimmed V and J ends, which lost 7 bases and 8 bases, there was a span of 24 bases. The V gene's germline CDR1 is SEHNR and CDR2 FQNEAQ (reference sequence). The CDR3 nucleotides are TGTGCCAGCACTTCCCCCCGGTGGGATTATGCGTATGAGCAGTTCTTC. This gives the protein CASTSPRWDYAYEQFF. The entire variable domain, with the rest obtained from reference TRBV7-9 and TRBJ2-1, is as follows: DTGVSQNPRHKITKRGQNVTFRCDPISEHNRLYWYRQTLGQGPEFLTYFQNEAQLEKSRLLSDRFSAERPKGSFSTLEIQRTEQGDSAMYLCASTSPRWDYAYEQFFGPGTRLTVL.

CDR3 coding DNA: TGTGCCAGCAGTTTAGGGTGGTTGGATGGCTACGAGCAGTACTTC. The encoded protein is CASSLGWLDGYEQYF. The chain links TRBV6-6 to TRBJ2-7; no clear D gene. The germline gives CDR1 MNHNY, CDR2 SVGAGI (reference sequence). Trimming cost V 4 bases and J 3 bases, with 16 bases left between them. There are 15 residues in the CDR3.

As for this clonotype: This may arise from a read error, as a much more abundant clone is one base away. The chain has TRBV11-2 and TRBJ2-5; D may be TRBD2 (7 bases). V was cut by 5 bases and J by 9 bases, with 19 bases left in between. Looked up from germline, CDR1 is SGHAT and CDR2 is FQNNGV. The CDR3 totals 14 residues. The DNA of the CDR3 is TGTGCCAGCAGCCCCCTGGAGGGGGGGTTGTCCCAGTACTTC. Translated: CASSPLEGGLSQYF. The whole variable domain, filled in from reference TRBV11-2 and TRBJ2-5, reads EAGVAQSPRYKIIEKRQSVAFWCNPISGHATLYWYQQILGQGPKLLIQFQNNGVVDDSQLPKDRFSAERLKGVDSTLKIQPAKLEDSAVYLCASSPLEGGLSQYFGPGTRLLVL.